A single sample is the source of the 10 T cell receptor beta chains below, sequenced in a study of blood T cell repertoires in COVID-19. Here immunoSEQ multiplex PCR was the method, and the copy in TCRdb shows in-frame clones only, minus some. The table records around 250,000 clones, around 80% of them present only once. The specimen was PBMCs or T cells enriched from blood (not recorded which). The receptor set was obtained from a young man with acute COVID-19.

The V call is TRBV6-6, the J call TRBJ2-5; no definite D call. CDR3 length equals 13 residues. Trimming removed 7 bases from V and 1 base from J, with 10 bases in between. Germline-derived CDR1 and CDR2 are MNHNY and SVGAGI (reference sequence). The CDR3 DNA reads TGTGCCAGCAAACCGTACACCCAAGAGACCCAGTACTTC. It codes for CASKPYTQETQYF.

The sample holds a few counts of this clone. The J gene is TRBJ1-2, the V gene TRBV29-1, with 7 bases lining up with TRBD1. This CDR3 contains 10 residues. V lost 6 bases, J lost 7 bases, and 2 bases stayed unmatched. The germline V gene has CDR1 SQVTM and CDR2 ANQGSEA. DNA for the CDR3: TGCAGCGTCACAGGGGTTGGCTACACCTTC. Residues: CSVTGVGYTF.

The rearrangement uses TRBV11-3 and TRBJ2-6, with 10 nucleotides matching TRBD2. Trimming at V came to 5 bases and at J to 0 bases, leaving 7 bases not matched to a gene. CDR3 length: 18 amino acids. Germline-derived CDR1 and CDR2 are SGHNT and YENEEA. CDR3 protein: CASSPGLAEGSGANVLTF. As DNA, the CDR3 is TGTGCCAGCAGCCCTGGACTAGCGGAAGGCTCTGGGGCCAACGTCCTGACTTTC.

J is TRBJ2-1 and V is TRBV18, with TRBD2 matching over 9 bases. This CDR3 spans 13 amino acids. Germline lookup yields CDR1 KGHSH and CDR2 LQKENI. J lost 8 bases, V lost 2 bases, and 1 base had no gene match. CDR3 nucleotides: TGTGCCAGCTCACCATCTAGCGGGGATGAGCAGTTCTTC. It encodes CASSPSSGDEQFF. Filled out from reference TRBV18 and TRBJ2-1, the complete variable domain reads NAGVMQNPRHLVRRRGQEARLRCSPMKGHSHVYWYRQLPEEGLKFMVYLQKENIIDESGMPKERFSAEFPKEGPSILRIQQVVRGDSAAYFCASSPSSGDEQFFGPGTRLTVL.

The V and J genes are TRBV19 and TRBJ1-1, with D uncertain. V was pared by 4 bases and J by 4 bases, with 10 bases between. Germline-derived CDR1 and CDR2 are LNHDA and SQIVND (reference sequence). CDR3 size: 13 residues. The CDR3 DNA reads TGTGCCAGTAGTACGGAGTACGGCACTGAAGCTTTCTTT. Translation gives CASSTEYGTEAFF.

This chain joins TRBV2 and TRBJ1-6, with D unresolved. Germline loops: CDR1 SNHLY, CDR2 FYNNEI. The V gene lost 0 bases and the J gene lost 6 bases, with 3 bases spanning the gap. The CDR3 has 13 residues. The CDR3 spells CASSEAFNSPLHF. In nucleotides, the CDR3 is TGTGCCAGCAGTGAAGCCTTTAATTCACCCCTCCACTTT.

In its sample, this clone was seen once. The genes are TRBV28 and TRBJ1-2; D is possibly TRBD1 (5 bases). CDR1 and CDR2 from the germline V gene are MDHEN and SYDVKM. Trimming cost V 10 bases and J 2 bases, with 17 bases left between them. CDR3 size: 14 residues. The CDR3 DNA reads as TGTGCCACCCGTTGGGGGGGAGGGAACTATGGCTACACCTTC. It is translated as CATRWGGGNYGYTF.

This sequence joins TRBV19 and TRBJ1-5; a possible D gene is TRBD1 (5 bases). The CDR3 spans 15 residues. Germline loops: CDR1 LNHDA, CDR2 SQIVND (reference sequence). V was pared by 7 bases and J by 2 bases, with 15 bases between. DNA of the CDR3: TGTGCCAGTAAGGTGGGTTTGACAGGCAATCAGCCCCAGCATTTT. Its translation is CASKVGLTGNQPQHF.

The CDR3 region has the DNA TGTGCCACCAGTGGTCTCCTGGGCCGCCAGCATTTT. Amino acid sequence: CATSGLLGRQHF. The rearrangement uses TRBV24-1 and TRBJ1-5, with no clear D. The CDR3 spans 12 residues. Trimming took off 5 bases at V and 12 bases at J, with 13 bases between the two ends. Germline V lookup: CDR1 KGHDR, CDR2 SFDVKD.

This clone occurred a few times. The chain employs TRBV19 and TRBJ2-1; 11 bases match TRBD2. With V trimmed by 3 bases and J by 15 bases, 4 bases remained unmatched. CDR3 length equals 12 residues. CDR1 is LNHDA, CDR2 SQIVND, per germline (reference sequence). The CDR3 here is CASSMGSGRGFF. For the CDR3, the DNA is TGTGCCAGTAGTATGGGTAGCGGGAGGGGGTTCTTC.